The next 20 T cell receptor beta chains were all read from a single sample in a study of T cells in Graves' hyperthyroidism and ophthalmopathy. From RNA transcripts, TCR beta CDR3 regions were amplified. HTBI primers were used for first-round RT-PCR of the TCR CDR3. TCRdb re-derived calls from the multiplex PCR reads in MiXCR, one entry per CDR3 protein. The repertoire consists of roughly 800,000 distinct CDR3 sequences, with about 38% occurring once and the leading ten covering about 9%. The specimen was blood. These receptors were taken from a man aged 18 to 30 with Graves' hyperthyroidism.

As for this clonotype: Because it lacks the conserved phenylalanine or tryptophan at the end, this CDR3 is likely a read error. The DNA is left out, because the CDR3 cannot be placed on it with certainty; the CDR3 is given as TCRdb lists it. The chain links TRBV7-2 to TRBJ1-4; TRBD1, the table's D call, lacks a check against the DNA. Per germline, CDR1 SGHTA and CDR2 FQGNSA. Inclusive of both ends, the CDR3 amounts to 12 amino acids. The CDR3 loop is CASSLMGQARRG.

This chain connects TRBV29-1 to TRBJ1-5; D unresolved. The V gene lost 8 bases and the J gene lost 1 base, with 9 bases spanning the gap. The CDR3 runs 12 residues. Germline V CDR1 and CDR2: SQVTM, ANQGSEA. CDR3 DNA sequence: TGCAGCTTAGAAGGGAGCAATCAGCCCCAGCATTTT. It is translated as CSLEGSNQPQHF.

The gene calls are TRBV29-1 and TRBJ2-6, with D perhaps TRBD1 (6 bases). Per the germline V gene, CDR1 is SQVTM and CDR2 is ANQGSEA. The CDR3 runs to 13 residues. CDR3 DNA sequence: TGCAGTGAGACAGGTCCTGGGGCCAACGTCCTGACTTTC. Its translation: CSETGPGANVLTF.

In its sample, this clonotype was seen a few times. The chain joins TRBV29-1 to TRBJ2-7; possible D gene TRBD1, 6 bases. This CDR3 contains 16 residues. The germline CDR1 and CDR2 sequences are SQVTM and ANQGSEA. Trimming removed 3 bases from V and 2 bases from J, with 20 bases in between. CDR3 loop: CSVDPLTGNYPYEQYF. DNA for the CDR3: TGCAGCGTTGACCCCCTTACAGGGAATTACCCCTACGAGCAGTACTTC.

This chain joins TRBV5-6 and TRBJ2-5; TRBD1 might be the D (6 bases). The CDR3 has 13 residues. With 4 bases removed from V and 4 bases from J, the gap between germline ends came to 11 bases. CDR1 and CDR2 from the germline V gene are SGHDT and YYEEEE. The CDR3 reads CASSPGAIETQYF. The CDR3 DNA follows: TGTGCCAGCAGCCCAGGGGCAATAGAGACCCAGTACTTC.

V gene TRBV19 combines with J gene TRBJ1-2; possible D gene TRBD1, 5 bases. The length of the CDR3 is 16 residues. Between the trimmed V and J ends, which lost 7 bases and 1 base, there was a span of 19 bases. Germline assignment: CDR1 LNHDA and CDR2 SQIVND (reference sequence). The CDR3 region is CASTKEGPGGNYGYTF. The CDR3 region has the DNA TGTGCCAGTACGAAGGAGGGACCCGGAGGTAACTATGGCTACACCTTC. Full variable domain (remainder filled in from reference TRBV19 and TRBJ1-2): DGGITQSPKYLFRKEGQNVTLSCEQNLNHDAMYWYRQDPGQGLRLIYYSQIVNDFQKGDIAEGYSVSREKKESFPLTVTSAQKNPTAFYLCASTKEGPGGNYGYTFGSGTRLTVV.

This clonotype was counted a few times. This chain joins TRBV19 and TRBJ1-1, with D uncertain. Germline CDR1 and CDR2: LNHDA and SQIVND (reference sequence). The CDR3 runs to 13 residues. The V end was cut by 7 bases, the J end by 4 bases, with 13 bases between. Here the CDR3 reads CASNWGGSTEAFF. The CDR3 nucleotides read TGTGCCAGTAACTGGGGAGGGTCCACTGAAGCTTTCTTT.

This clonotype was found many times. The rearrangement links TRBV24-1 to TRBJ2-2, with 9 bases matching TRBD1. This CDR3 spans 15 amino acids. V was pared by 8 bases and J by 5 bases, with 8 bases of the junction left unmatched. Germline loops: CDR1 KGHDR, CDR2 SFDVKD. The CDR3 nucleotides are TGTGCCACCACCTCGGACAGGGGATCTACCGGGGAGCTGTTTTTT. This translates into CATTSDRGSTGELFF.

The V and J genes are TRBV29-1 and TRBJ2-2; D may be TRBD2 (5 bases). Trimming removed 2 bases at V and 5 bases at J, with 12 bases between. Germline V gives CDR1 SQVTM, CDR2 ANQGSEA. The CDR3 covers 14 residues. The CDR3 nucleotides are TGCAGCGTTGAACGGTCTAGCCGGACCGGGGAGCTGTTTTTT. Translated: CSVERSSRTGELFF.

Only a few counts were recorded for this clonotype. This sequence joins TRBV12-3 or TRBV12-4 and TRBJ2-7, with 7 bases fitting TRBD2. The CDR3 has 15 residues. V gave up 6 bases and J gave up 7 bases; unmatched junction bases: 15. The CDR3 loop reads CASSQSSGGVGEQYF. DNA for the CDR3: TGTGCCAGCAGCCAATCGTCTGGGGGGGTAGGAGAGCAGTACTTC.

The table lists this clonotype with a few counts. V gene TRBV9 combines with J gene TRBJ1-1; tentative D call: TRBD1 (6 bases). CDR3 length equals 12 residues. V lost 10 bases, J lost 4 bases, and 14 bases lay in between. Looked up from germline, CDR1 is SGDLS and CDR2 is YYNGEE. The CDR3 DNA follows: TGTGCCTGGAGTAGGGGGACCACTGAAGCTTTCTTT. Its protein is CAWSRGTTEAFF.

This clonotype occurred a few times. This rearrangement joins TRBV7-2 to TRBJ1-1, with a weak D call TRBD1 (6 bases). From germline, CDR1 is SGHTA and CDR2 FQGNSA. V lost 2 bases, J lost 0 bases, and 16 bases lay in between. This CDR3 is 17 amino acids long. The CDR3 DNA follows: TGTGCCAGCAGCTTACGTGAAGGGGGGAACATGAACACTGAAGCTTTCTTT. Encoded protein: CASSLREGGNMNTEAFF.

This clonotype was counted many times. The J gene is TRBJ1-1, the V gene TRBV19, with D uncertain. Germline CDR1 LNHDA, CDR2 SQIVND (reference sequence). This CDR3 is built from 12 residues. The germline V and J ends were trimmed by 7 bases and 4 bases, with 10 bases remaining between them. The CDR3 DNA follows: TGTGCCAGTATGAGTGTGCTCACTGAAGCTTTCTTT. Its translation: CASMSVLTEAFF.

This chain joins TRBV19 and TRBJ1-5, with D maybe TRBD1 (5 bases). V lost 1 base and J lost 3, with 10 bases in between. From germline, CDR1 is LNHDA and CDR2 SQIVND (reference sequence). The CDR3 spans 15 residues. Here the CDR3 DNA reads TGTGCCAGTAGTATAGTCGGCAGGGACAATCAGCCCCAGCATTTT. This encodes CASSIVGRDNQPQHF.

The chain joins TRBV12-3 or TRBV12-4 to TRBJ1-4; D call uncertain. There are 10 residues in the CDR3. V was shortened by 6 bases and J by 10 bases, with 6 bases between the two germline ends. CDR3 protein: CASRQAKLFF. CDR3 sequence (DNA): TGTGCCAGCAGGCAGGCAAAACTGTTTTTT.

This clonotype turned up a few times. The gene calls are TRBV7-9 and TRBJ2-7; tentatively, D is TRBD1 (6 bases). Between the trimmed V and J ends, which lost 4 bases and 2 bases, there was a span of 18 bases. CDR1 SEHNR and CDR2 FQNEAQ come from the germline V gene (reference sequence). CDR3 size: 16 residues. The DNA for the CDR3 is TGTGCCAGCAGCTCCTGGACAGCCCCGACTCCCTACGAGCAGTACTTC. Translated, it gives CASSSWTAPTPYEQYF.

The chain joins TRBV7-9 to TRBJ1-1, with a weak D call TRBD1 (6 bases). Trimming pared 3 bases from V and 1 base from J, leaving 21 bases between. The CDR3 totals 18 residues. In germline, CDR1 is SEHNR, CDR2 FQNEAQ (reference sequence). The CDR3 DNA follows: TGTGCCAGCAGCTTTTTCCCTTCCTTGGACAGCCAGAACACTGAAGCTTTCTTT. This sequence encodes CASSFFPSLDSQNTEAFF. Looking up the rest from reference TRBV7-9 and TRBJ1-1 gives the full variable domain: DTGVSQNPRHKITKRGQNVTFRCDPISEHNRLYWYRQTLGQGPEFLTYFQNEAQLEKSRLLSDRFSAERPKGSFSTLEIQRTEQGDSAMYLCASSFFPSLDSQNTEAFFGQGTRLTVV.

This clonotype was counted only a few times. The chain uses TRBV7-9 and TRBJ1-1; D call uncertain. Trimming took 5 bases from V and 5 from J, leaving 12 bases between them. The CDR3 contains 13 residues. The germline CDR1 and CDR2 sequences are SEHNR and FQNEAQ (reference sequence). CDR3 DNA sequence: TGTGCCAGCAGCCAAACGGTAGGAACTGAAGCTTTCTTT. This translates into CASSQTVGTEAFF.

This clonotype was seen a few times. This chain joins TRBV2 and TRBJ1-6, with a possible D match to TRBD1 (6 bases). Looked up from germline, CDR1 is SNHLY and CDR2 is FYNNEI. This CDR3 contains 16 residues. V dropped 8 bases and J dropped 7 bases, with 21 bases sitting between them. CDR3 protein: CASAPGLGGRNSPLHF. CDR3 in DNA: TGTGCCAGCGCCCCGGGGTTGGGGGGCCGGAATTCACCCCTCCACTTT.

J is TRBJ2-7 and V is TRBV29-1; TRBD1 agrees at 7 bases. CDR1 SQVTM and CDR2 ANQGSEA come from the germline V gene. V lost 4 bases and J lost 6; bases outside the gene matches: 0. This CDR3 region has 10 residues. CDR3 in amino acids: CSVAGGEQYF. CDR3 nucleotide sequence: TGCAGCGTTGCAGGGGGCGAGCAGTACTTC.